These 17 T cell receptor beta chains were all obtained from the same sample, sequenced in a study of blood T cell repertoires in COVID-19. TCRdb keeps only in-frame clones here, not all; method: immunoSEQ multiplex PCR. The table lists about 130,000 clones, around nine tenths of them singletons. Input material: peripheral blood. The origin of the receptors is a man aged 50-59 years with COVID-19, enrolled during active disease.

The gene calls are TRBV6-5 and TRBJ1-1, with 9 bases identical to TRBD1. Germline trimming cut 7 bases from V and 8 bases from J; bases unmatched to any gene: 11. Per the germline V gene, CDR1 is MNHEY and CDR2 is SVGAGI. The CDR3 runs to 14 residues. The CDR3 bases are TGTGCCAGCAAGAGCCGGGACAGGGTAAAAGAAGCTTTCTTT. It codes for CASKSRDRVKEAFF.

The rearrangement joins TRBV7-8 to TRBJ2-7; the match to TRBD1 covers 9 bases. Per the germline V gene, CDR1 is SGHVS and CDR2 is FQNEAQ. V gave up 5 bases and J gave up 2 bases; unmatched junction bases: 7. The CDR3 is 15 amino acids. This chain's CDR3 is CASSGDRVPTYEQYF. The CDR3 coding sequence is TGTGCCAGCAGCGGGGACAGGGTGCCTACCTACGAGCAGTACTTC.

The CDR3 nucleotides read TGTGCCAGCAGCGTAACCGGGACAGGGCCGGGAGAAGCTTTCTTT. Its translation: CASSVTGTGPGEAFF. The chain combines TRBV7-2 with TRBJ1-1; 9 nucleotides align to TRBD1. The germline V gene encodes CDR1 SGHTA and CDR2 FQGNSA. Losses at the gene ends were 5 bases for V and 8 bases for J; bases not matched to a gene: 12. This CDR3 has 15 residues.

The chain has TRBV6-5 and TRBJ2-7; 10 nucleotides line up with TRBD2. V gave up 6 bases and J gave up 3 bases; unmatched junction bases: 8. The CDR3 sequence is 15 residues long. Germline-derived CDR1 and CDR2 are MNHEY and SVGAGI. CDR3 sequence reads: CASSRTSGGRYEQYV. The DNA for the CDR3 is TGTGCCAGCAGCCGGACTAGCGGCGGACGCTACGAGCAGTACGTC.

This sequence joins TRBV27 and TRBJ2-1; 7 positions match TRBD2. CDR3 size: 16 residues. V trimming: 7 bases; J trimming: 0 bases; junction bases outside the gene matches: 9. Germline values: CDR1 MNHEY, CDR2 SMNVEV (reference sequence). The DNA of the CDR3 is TGTGCCAGCACCCCCCGAGGGAGGGCCTCCTACAATGAGCAGTTCTTC. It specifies CASTPRGRASYNEQFF.

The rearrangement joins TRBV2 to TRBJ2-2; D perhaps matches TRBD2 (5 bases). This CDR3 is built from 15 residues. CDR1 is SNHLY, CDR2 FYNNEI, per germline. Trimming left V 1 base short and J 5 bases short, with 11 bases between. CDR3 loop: CASSEESEGTGELFF. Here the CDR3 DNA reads TGTGCCAGCAGTGAAGAATCAGAGGGTACCGGGGAGCTGTTTTTT.

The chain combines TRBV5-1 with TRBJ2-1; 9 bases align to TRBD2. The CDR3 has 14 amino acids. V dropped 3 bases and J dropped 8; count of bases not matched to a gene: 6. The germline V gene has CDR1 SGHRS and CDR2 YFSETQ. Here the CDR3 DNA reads TGCGCCAGCAGCTGGGGACTAGCCCACTATGAGCAGTTCTTC. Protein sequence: CASSWGLAHYEQFF.

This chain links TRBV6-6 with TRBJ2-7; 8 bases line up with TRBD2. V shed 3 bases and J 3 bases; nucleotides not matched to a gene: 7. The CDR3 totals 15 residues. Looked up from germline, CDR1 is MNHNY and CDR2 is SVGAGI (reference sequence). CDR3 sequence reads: CASSYSGVGSYEQYV. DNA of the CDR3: TGTGCCAGCAGTTATAGCGGGGTGGGTAGCTACGAGCAGTACGTC.

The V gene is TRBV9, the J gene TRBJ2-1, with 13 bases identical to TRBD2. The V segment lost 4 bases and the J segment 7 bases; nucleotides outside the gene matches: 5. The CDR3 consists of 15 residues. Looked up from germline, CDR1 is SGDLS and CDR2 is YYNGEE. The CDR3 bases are TGTGCCAGCAGCACTAGCGGGAGGGCCGGGAATGAGCAGTTCTTC. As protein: CASSTSGRAGNEQFF.

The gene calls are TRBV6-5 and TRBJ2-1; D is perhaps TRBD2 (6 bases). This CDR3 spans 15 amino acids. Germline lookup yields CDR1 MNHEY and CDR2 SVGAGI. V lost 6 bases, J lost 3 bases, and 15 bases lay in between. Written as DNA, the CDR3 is TGTGCCAGCAGCCAATTAGCGGCAATCTACAATGAGCAGTTCTTC. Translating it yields CASSQLAAIYNEQFF.

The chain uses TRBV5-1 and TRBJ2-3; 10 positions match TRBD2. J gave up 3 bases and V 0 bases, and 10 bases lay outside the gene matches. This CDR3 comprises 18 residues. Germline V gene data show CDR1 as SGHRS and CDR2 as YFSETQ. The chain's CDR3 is CASSLVAGGVGMTDTQYF. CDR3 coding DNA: TGCGCCAGCAGCTTGGTAGCGGGGGGCGTTGGTATGACAGATACGCAGTATTTT.

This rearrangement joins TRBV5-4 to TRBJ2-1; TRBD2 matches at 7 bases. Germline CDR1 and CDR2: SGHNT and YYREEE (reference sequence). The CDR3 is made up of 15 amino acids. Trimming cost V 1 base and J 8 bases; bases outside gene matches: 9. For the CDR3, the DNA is TGTGCCAGCAGCTTGTTGGGAGCGGGAAGGGATGAGCAGTTCTTC. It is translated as CASSLLGAGRDEQFF.

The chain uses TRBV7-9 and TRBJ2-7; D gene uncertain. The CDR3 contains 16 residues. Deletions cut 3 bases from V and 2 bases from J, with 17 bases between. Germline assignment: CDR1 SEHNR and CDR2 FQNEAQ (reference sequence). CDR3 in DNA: TGTGCCAGCAGCTTGTTCTCGTCGGCCGGAGCCTACGAGCAGTACTTC. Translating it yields CASSLFSSAGAYEQYF. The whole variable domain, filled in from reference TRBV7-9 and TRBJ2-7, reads DTGVSQNPRHKITKRGQNVTFRCDPISEHNRLYWYRQTLGQGPEFLTYFQNEAQLEKSRLLSDRFSAERPKGSFSTLEIQRTEQGDSAMYLCASSLFSSAGAYEQYFGPGTRLTVT.

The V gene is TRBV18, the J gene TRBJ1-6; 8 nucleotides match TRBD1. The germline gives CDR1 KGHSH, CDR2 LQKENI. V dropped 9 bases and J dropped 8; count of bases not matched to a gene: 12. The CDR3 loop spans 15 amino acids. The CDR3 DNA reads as TGTGCCAGTCCTTTGAGGACAGGGAGCGATTCACCCCTCCACTTT. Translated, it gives CASPLRTGSDSPLHF.

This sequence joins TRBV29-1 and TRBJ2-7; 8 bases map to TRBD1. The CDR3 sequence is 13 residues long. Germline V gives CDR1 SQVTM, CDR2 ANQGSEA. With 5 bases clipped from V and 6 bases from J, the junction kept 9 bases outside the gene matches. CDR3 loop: CSVPQGAVGEQYF. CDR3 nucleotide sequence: TGCAGCGTTCCCCAGGGGGCGGTGGGCGAGCAGTACTTC.

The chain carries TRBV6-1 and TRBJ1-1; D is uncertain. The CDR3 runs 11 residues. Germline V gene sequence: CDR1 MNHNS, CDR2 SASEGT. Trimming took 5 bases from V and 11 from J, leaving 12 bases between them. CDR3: CASSSTNWAFF. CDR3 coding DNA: TGTGCCAGCAGTTCGACTAATTGGGCTTTCTTT.

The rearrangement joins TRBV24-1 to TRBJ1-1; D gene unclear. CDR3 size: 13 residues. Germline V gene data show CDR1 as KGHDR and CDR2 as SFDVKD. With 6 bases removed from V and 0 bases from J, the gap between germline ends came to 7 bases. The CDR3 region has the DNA TGTGCCACCAGTACGGGTATGAACACTGAAGCTTTCTTT. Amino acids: CATSTGMNTEAFF.